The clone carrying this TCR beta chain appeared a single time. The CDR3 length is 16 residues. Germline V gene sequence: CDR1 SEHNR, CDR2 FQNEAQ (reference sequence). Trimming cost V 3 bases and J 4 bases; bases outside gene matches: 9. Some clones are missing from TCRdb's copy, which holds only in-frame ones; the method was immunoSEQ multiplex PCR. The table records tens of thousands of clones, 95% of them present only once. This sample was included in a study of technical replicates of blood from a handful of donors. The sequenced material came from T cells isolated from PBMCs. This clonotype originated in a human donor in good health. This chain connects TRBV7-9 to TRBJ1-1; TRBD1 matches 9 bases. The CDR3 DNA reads TGTGCCAGCAGCTTGGGACAGGGCCTGTTCGGCACTGAAGCTTTCTTT. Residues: CASSLGQGLFGTEAFF.